A selection of T cell receptor beta chains follows, all from one sample in a study of cytomegalovirus exposure and HLA in healthy donors. Repertoires were generated with immunoSEQ multiplex PCR, while TCRdb's copy carries only in-frame clones and drops some. The data show about 190,000 clones, about 80% seen once. Sequencing was done on a sample of PBMCs. All receptors come from a man in his late teens or twenties in good health and CMV-seropositive. The CDR3 runs from the conserved cysteine through the conserved F or W.

v_call	j_call	cdr3_aa
TRBV4-2	TRBJ2-1	CASSQDGLAGHNEQFF
TRBV27	TRBJ1-1	CASSLYSGEGNTEAFF
TRBV5-1	TRBJ2-7	CASSSGQAAYEQYF
TRBV5-1	TRBJ2-7	CASSWGTRLSYEQYF
TRBV19	TRBJ1-2	CASSRVTDFYGYTF
TRBV18	TRBJ2-3	CASSPLSEGSPDTQYF
TRBV6-4	TRBJ2-1	CASSVGSAGGNEQFF
TRBV5-1	TRBJ2-3	CASSLDGTSTDTQYF
TRBV4-2	TRBJ2-1	CASSQMTSGHNEQFF
TRBV18	TRBJ2-3	CASSPGSGPDTQYF
TRBV7-6	TRBJ1-1	CASSSQGAEAFF
TRBV11-1	TRBJ2-7	CASSPPGLAGFYEQYF
TRBV29-1	TRBJ2-5	CSATPGVFGETQYF
TRBV6-4	TRBJ1-1	CASRVRSQGPLNTEAFF
TRBV5-4	TRBJ1-4	CASSSQGPGINEKLFF
TRBV6-5	TRBJ2-7	CASRRLAGGYEQYF
TRBV7-9	TRBJ2-3	CASSLAGGTDTQYF
TRBV5-1	TRBJ2-3	CASSWGGATDTQYF
TRBV7-8	TRBJ2-1	CASRKQVDNEQFF
TRBV28	TRBJ2-7	CASTTGGELEQYF
TRBV15	TRBJ2-5	CATSRVQETQYF
TRBV28	TRBJ1-5	CASSLPTPSNQPQHF
TRBV4-1	TRBJ2-1	CASSQVGTVKFF
TRBV19	TRBJ1-4	CASSIDRVANEKLFF
TRBV28	TRBJ2-7	CASSLSRGGVYEQYF
TRBV11-3	TRBJ2-7	CAGQTQGAHEQYF
TRBV7-2	TRBJ2-7	CASSRRQGPYEQYF
TRBV27	TRBJ2-3	CASTPGQGFGDTQYF
TRBV6-5	TRBJ2-7	CASSYDRVGEQYF
TRBV4-2	TRBJ1-5	CASSQEWGEGQPQHF
TRBV9	TRBJ2-6	CASTPGSGANVLTF
TRBV5-1	TRBJ2-1	CASSFGGGRYNEQFF
TRBV7-6	TRBJ1-5	CASSLGVRGRSNQPQHF
TRBV9	TRBJ1-2	CASSDRSNYGYTF
TRBV27	TRBJ1-1	CASSVTGGREAFF
TRBV4-1	TRBJ2-7	CASSQGVLGVQYF